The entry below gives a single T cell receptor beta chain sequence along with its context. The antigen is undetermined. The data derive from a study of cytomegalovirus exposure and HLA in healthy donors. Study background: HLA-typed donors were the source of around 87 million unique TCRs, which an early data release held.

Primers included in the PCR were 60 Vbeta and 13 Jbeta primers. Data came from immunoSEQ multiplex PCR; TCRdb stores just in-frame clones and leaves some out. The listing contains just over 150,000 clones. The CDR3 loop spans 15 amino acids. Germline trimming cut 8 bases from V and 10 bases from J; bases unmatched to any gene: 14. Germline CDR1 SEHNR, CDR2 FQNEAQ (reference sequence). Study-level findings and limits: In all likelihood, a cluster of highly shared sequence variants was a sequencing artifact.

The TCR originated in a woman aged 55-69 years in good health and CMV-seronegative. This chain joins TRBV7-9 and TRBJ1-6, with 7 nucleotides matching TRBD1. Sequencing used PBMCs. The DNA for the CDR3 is TGTGCCAGCCGGACCCTAGGAACAGGGGAATCACCCCTCCACTTT. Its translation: CASRTLGTGESPLHF.